This T cell receptor beta chain appears in the sequencing data of a study of blood T cell repertoires in COVID-19. Study as a whole: Collection of acute and convalescent COVID-19 samples took place in the United States, Italy and Spain. Sample material is recorded as cDNA or gDNA derived from T cells, B-cell-depleted T cells, or PBMCs.

Original processing methods: Amplifying reference gene primers gave estimates of nucleated cell counts. The table came from immunoSEQ multiplex PCR; TCRdb's copy has only in-frame clones and leaves some out. V, J and clone size are those of that table, while D and trimming were read from the DNA. The sample contains 120,000 to 150,000 clones, about 85% of which appear only once. Germline loops: CDR1 SGHRS, CDR2 YFSETQ. V was pared by 2 bases and J by 0 bases, with 9 bases between. The CDR3 spans 15 residues. The V and J genes are TRBV5-1 and TRBJ1-5; D perhaps matches TRBD1 (5 bases). The receptor was isolated from a human donor in a cohort sampled during active COVID-19. Sequenced input: peripheral blood. CDR3 nucleotides: TGCGCCAGCAGCTTATCAGGGAATAGCAATCAGCCCCAGCATTTT. It is translated as CASSLSGNSNQPQHF.